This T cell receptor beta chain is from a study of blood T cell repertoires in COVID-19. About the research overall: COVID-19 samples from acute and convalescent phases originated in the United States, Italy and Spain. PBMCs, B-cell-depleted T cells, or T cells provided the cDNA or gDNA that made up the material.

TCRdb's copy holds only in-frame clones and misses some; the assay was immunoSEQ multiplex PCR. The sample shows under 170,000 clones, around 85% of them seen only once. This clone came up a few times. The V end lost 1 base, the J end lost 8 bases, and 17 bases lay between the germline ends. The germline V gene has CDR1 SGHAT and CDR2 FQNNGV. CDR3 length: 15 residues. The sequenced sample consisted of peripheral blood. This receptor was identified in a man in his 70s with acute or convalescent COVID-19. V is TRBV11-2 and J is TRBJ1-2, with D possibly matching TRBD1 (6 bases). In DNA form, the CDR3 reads TGTGCCAGCAGCTTAGGGGGCTTTTACAGGGACGGCTACACCTTC. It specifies CASSLGGFYRDGYTF.